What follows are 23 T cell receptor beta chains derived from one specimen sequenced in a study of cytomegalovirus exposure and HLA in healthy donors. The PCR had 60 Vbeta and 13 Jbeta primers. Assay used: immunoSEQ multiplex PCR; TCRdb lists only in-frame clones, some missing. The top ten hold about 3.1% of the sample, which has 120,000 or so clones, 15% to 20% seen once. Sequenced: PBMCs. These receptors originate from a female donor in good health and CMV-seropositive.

The DNA of the CDR3 is TGTGCCAGCAGTTCCCTGGGCAGTGCAACTAATGAAAAACTGTTTTTT. Translating gives CASSSLGSATNEKLFF. The chain has TRBV28 and TRBJ1-4; no reliable D call. CDR1 is MDHEN and CDR2 is SYDVKM in the germline V gene. Between the trimmed V and J ends, which lost 4 bases and 0 bases, there was a span of 12 bases. This CDR3 is built from 16 residues.

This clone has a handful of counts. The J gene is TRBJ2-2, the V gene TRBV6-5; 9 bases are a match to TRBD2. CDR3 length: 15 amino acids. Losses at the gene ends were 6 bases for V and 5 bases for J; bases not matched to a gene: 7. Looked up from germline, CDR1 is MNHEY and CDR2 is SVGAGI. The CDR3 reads CASRVAGLATGELFF. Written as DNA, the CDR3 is TGTGCCAGCAGAGTTGCGGGACTAGCAACCGGGGAGCTGTTTTTT.

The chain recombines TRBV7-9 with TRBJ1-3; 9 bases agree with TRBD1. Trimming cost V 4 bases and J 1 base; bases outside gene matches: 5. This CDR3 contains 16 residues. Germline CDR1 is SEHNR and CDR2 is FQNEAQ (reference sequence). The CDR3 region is CASSSGQGSSGNTIYF. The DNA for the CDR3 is TGTGCCAGCAGCTCAGGACAGGGGAGTTCTGGAAACACCATATATTTT.

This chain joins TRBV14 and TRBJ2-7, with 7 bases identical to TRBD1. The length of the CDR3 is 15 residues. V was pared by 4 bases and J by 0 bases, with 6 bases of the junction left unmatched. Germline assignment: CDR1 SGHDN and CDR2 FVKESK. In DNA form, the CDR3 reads TGTGCCAGCAGCCCGTGGACAGGAGCCTCCTACGAGCAGTACTTC. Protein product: CASSPWTGASYEQYF. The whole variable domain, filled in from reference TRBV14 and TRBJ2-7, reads EAGVTQFPSHSVIEKGQTVTLRCDPISGHDNLYWYRRVMGKEIKFLLHFVKESKQDESGMPNNRFLAERTGGTYSTLKVQPAELEDSGVYFCASSPWTGASYEQYFGPGTRLTVT.

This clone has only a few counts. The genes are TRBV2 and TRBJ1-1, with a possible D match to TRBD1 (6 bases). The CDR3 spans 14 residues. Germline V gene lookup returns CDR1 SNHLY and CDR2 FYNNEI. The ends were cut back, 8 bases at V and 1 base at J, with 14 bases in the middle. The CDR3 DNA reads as TGTGCCAGCCAATGGCAGGGACAGAACACTGAAGCTTTCTTT. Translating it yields CASQWQGQNTEAFF.

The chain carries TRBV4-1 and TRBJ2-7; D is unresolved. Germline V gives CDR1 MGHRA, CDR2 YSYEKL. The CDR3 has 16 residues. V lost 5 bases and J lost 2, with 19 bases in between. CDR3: CASSSRVAADPYEQYF. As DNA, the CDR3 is TGCGCCAGCAGCTCTAGAGTTGCAGCAGACCCCTACGAGCAGTACTTC.

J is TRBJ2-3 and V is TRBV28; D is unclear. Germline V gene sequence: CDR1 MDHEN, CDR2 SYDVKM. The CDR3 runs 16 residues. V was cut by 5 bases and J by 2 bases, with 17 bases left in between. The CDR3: CASSPPSGPYTDTQYF. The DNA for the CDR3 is TGTGCCAGCAGTCCCCCAAGTGGGCCGTACACAGATACGCAGTATTTT. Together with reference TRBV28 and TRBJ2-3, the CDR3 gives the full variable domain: DVKVTQSSRYLVKRTGEKVFLECVQDMDHENMFWYRQDPGLGLRLIYFSYDVKMKEKGDIPEGYSVSREKKERFSLILESASTNQTSMYLCASSPPSGPYTDTQYFGPGTRLTVL.

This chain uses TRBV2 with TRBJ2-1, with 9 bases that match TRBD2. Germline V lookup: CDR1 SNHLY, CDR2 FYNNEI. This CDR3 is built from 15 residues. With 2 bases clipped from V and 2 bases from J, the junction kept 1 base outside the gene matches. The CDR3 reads CASSEQRGAYNEQFF. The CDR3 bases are TGTGCCAGCAGTGAACAGCGGGGGGCCTACAATGAGCAGTTCTTC.

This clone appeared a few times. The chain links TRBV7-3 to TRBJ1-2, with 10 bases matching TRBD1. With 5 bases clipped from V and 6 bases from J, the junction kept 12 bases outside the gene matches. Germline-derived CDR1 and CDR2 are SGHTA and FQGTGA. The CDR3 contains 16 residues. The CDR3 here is CASSQTTGTGVDGYTF. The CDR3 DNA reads TGTGCCAGCAGCCAAACAACCGGGACAGGGGTCGATGGCTACACCTTC.

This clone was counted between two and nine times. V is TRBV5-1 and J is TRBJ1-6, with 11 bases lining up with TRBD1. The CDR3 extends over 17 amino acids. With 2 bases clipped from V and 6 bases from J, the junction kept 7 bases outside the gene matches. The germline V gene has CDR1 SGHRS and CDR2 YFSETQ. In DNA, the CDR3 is TGCGCCAGCAGCTTACTTATAGGACAGGGGGCTAATTCACCCCTCCACTTT. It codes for CASSLLIGQGANSPLHF.

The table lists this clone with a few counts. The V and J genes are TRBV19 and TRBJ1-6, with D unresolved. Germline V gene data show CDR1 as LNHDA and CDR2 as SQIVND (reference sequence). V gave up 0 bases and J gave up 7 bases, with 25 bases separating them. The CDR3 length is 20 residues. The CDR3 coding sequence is TGTGCCAGTAGTATAGATCTATTTCTCCTCGGTATCCTCTCGAATTCACCCCTCCACTTT. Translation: CASSIDLFLLGILSNSPLHF.

CDR3 sequence: CASSDPASGVYEQYF. The DNA of the CDR3 is TGTGCCAGCAGTGATCCAGCTAGCGGGGTTTACGAGCAGTACTTC. The V call is TRBV25-1, the J call TRBJ2-5; 9 nucleotides agree with TRBD2. The better agreement between TRBJ2-7 and the DNA end casts doubt on the J call. The germline V gene encodes CDR1 MGHDK and CDR2 SYGVNS. This CDR3 has 15 residues.

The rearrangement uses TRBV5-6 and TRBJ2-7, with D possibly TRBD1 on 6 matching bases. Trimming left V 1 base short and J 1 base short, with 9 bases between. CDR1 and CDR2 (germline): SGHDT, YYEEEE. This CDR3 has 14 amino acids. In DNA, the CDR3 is TGTGCCAGCAGCTTGAGAGGGGGTTCCTACGAGCAGTACTTC. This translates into CASSLRGGSYEQYF.

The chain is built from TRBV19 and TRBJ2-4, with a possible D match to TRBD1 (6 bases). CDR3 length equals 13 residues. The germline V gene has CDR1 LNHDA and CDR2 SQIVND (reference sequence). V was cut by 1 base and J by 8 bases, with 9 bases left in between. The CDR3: CASSIAGVYIQYF. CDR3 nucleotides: TGTGCCAGTAGTATAGCAGGGGTTTACATTCAGTACTTC.

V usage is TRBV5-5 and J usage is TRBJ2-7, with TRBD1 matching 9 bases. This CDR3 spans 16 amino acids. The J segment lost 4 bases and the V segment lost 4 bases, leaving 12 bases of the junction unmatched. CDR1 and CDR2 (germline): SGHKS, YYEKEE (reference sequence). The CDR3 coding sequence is TGTGCCAGCAGCACAGGCGTCCATGGGACAGGGTACGAGCAGTACTTC. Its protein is CASSTGVHGTGYEQYF.

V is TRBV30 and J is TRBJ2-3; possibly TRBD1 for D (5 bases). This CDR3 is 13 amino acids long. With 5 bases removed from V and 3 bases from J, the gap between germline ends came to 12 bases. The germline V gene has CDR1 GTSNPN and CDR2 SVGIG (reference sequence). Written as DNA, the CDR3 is TGTGCCTGGGATCGACAGATTACAGATACGCAGTATTTT. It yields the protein CAWDRQITDTQYF.

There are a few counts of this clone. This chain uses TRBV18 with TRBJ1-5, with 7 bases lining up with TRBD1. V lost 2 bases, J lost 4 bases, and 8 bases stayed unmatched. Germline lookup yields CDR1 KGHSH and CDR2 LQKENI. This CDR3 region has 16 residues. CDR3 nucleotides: TGTGCCAGCTCACCAACGACAGGGCCTATAAATCAGCCCCAGCATTTT. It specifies CASSPTTGPINQPQHF. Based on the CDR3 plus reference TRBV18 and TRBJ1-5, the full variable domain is NAGVMQNPRHLVRRRGQEARLRCSPMKGHSHVYWYRQLPEEGLKFMVYLQKENIIDESGMPKERFSAEFPKEGPSILRIQQVVRGDSAAYFCASSPTTGPINQPQHFGDGTRLSIL.

The CDR3 protein is CASSPNTILVQYF. Written as DNA, the CDR3 is TGTGCCAGCAGTCCGAACACCATACTAGTACAGTACTTC. V is TRBV6-1 and J is TRBJ2-7, with D perhaps TRBD2 (5 bases). Germline CDR1 MNHNS, CDR2 SASEGT. CDR3 size: 13 residues. V lost 5 bases, J lost 10 bases, and 18 bases lay in between.

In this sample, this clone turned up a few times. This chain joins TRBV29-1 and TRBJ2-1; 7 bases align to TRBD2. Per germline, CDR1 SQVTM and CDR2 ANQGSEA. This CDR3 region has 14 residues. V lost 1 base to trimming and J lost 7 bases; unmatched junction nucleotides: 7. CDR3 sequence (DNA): TGCAGCGTTGAAGGAGGGAGGGCCGGGAATGAGCAGTTCTTC. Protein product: CSVEGGRAGNEQFF.

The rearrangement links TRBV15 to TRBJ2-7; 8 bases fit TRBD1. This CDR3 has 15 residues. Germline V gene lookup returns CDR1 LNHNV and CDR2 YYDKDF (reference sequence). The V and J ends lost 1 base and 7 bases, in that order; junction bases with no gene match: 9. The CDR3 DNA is TGTGCCACCAGCAGAGCCCCAGGGGGCGTGGGGGAGCAGTACTTC. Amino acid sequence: CATSRAPGGVGEQYF.

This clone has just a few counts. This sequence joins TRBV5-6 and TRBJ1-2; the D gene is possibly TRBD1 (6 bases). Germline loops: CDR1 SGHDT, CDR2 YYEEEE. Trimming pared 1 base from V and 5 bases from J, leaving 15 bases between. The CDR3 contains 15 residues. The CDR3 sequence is CASSLYRGAVYGYTF. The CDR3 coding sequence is TGTGCCAGCAGCTTGTATCGGGGGGCGGTATATGGCTACACCTTC.

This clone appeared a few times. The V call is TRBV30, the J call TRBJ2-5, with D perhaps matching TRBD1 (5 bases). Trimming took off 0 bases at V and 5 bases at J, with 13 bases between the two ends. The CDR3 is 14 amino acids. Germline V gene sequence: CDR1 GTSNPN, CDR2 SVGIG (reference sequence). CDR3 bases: TGTGCCTGGAGTGTCGGTGGGGCTGGGGAGACCCAGTACTTC. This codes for CAWSVGGAGETQYF.

The CDR3 sequence: CASSLDDKRNEAFF. CDR3 in DNA: TGCGCCAGCAGCCTTGACGACAAACGGAACGAAGCTTTCTTT. The V gene is TRBV4-3, the J gene TRBJ1-1; D remains ambiguous. The V end lost 4 bases, the J end lost 8 bases, and 17 bases lay between the germline ends. CDR1 LGHNA and CDR2 YSLEER come from the germline V gene. The length of the CDR3 is 14 residues.